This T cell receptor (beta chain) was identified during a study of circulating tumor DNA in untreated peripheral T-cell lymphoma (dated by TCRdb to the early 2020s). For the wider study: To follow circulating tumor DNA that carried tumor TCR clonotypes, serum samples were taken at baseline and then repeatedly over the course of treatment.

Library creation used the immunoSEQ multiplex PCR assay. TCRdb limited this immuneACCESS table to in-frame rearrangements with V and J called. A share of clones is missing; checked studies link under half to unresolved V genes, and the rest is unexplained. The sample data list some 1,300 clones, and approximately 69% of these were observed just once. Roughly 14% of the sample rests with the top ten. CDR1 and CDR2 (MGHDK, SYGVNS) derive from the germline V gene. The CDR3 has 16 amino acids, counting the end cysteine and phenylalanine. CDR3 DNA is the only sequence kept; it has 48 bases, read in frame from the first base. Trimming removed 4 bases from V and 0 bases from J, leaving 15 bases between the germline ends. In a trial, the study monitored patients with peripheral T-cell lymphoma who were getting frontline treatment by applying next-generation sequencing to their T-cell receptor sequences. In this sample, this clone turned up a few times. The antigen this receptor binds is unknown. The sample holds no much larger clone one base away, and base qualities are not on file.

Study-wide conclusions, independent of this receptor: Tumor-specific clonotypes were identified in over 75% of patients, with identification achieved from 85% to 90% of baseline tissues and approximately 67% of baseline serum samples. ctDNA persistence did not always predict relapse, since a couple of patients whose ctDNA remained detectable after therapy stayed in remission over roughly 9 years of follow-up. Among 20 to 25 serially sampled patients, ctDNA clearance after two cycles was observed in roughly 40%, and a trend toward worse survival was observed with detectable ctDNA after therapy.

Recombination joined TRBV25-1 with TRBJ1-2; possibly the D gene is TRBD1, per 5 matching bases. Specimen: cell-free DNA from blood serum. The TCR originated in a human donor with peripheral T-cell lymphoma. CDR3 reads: CASSGAGTVTNYGYTF. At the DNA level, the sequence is TGTGCCAGCAGTGGAGCCGGGACCGTCACTAACTATGGCTACACCTTC.